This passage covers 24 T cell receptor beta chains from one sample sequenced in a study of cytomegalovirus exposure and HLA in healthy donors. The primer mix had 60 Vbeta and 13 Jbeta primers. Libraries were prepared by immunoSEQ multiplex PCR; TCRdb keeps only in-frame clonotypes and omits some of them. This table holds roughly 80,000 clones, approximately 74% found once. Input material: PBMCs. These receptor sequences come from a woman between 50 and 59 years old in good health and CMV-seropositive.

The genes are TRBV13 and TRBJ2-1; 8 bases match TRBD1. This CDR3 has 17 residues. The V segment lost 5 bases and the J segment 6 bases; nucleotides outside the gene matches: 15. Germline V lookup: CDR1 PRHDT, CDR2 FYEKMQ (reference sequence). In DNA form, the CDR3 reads TGTGCCAGCAGCCCTCCTAAAGACAGGGGAAGAGTCAATGAGCAGTTCTTC. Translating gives CASSPPKDRGRVNEQFF.

The DNA for the CDR3 is TGCGCCAGCAGCCCCCTTAGGAGCTCGGTTGTCTCTAGCACAGATACGCAGTATTTT. This sequence encodes CASSPLRSSVVSSTDTQYF. The J gene is TRBJ2-3, the V gene TRBV10-2; D is unresolved. This CDR3 is 19 amino acids long. Germline V gives CDR1 WSHSY, CDR2 SAAADI. V lost 6 bases to trimming and J lost 0 bases, with 25 bases between them.

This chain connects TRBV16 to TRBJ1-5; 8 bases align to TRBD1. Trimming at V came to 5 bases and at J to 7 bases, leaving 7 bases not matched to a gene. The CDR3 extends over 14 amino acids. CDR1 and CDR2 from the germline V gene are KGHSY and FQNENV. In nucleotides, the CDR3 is TGTGCCAGCAGCGAGTCAGGGGGCTGGCAGCCCCAGCATTTT. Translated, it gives CASSESGGWQPQHF.

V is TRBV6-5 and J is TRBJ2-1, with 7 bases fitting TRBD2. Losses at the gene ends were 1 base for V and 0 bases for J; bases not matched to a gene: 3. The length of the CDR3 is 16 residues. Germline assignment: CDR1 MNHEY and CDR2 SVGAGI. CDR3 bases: TGTGCCAGCAGTTACTTCGGCGGGAGCTCCTACAATGAGCAGTTCTTC. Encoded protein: CASSYFGGSSYNEQFF.

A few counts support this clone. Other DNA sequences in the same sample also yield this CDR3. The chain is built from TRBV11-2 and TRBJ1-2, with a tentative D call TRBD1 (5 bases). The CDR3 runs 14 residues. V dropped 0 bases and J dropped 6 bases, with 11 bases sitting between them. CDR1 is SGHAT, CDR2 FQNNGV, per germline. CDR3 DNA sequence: TGTGCCAGCAGCTTAGAGAAGCAGGGTGATGGCTACACCTTC. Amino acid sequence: CASSLEKQGDGYTF.

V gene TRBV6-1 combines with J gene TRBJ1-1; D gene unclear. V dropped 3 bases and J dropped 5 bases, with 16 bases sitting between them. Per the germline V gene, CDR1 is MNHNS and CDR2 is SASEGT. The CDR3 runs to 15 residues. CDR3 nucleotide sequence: TGTGCCAGCAGTGAGGCAGACGGCGGAAGAACTGAAGCTTTCTTT. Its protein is CASSEADGGRTEAFF.

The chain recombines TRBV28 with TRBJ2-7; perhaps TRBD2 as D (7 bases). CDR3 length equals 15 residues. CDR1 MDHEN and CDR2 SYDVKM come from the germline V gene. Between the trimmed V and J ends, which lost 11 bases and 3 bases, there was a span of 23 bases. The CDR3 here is CAAKGGDIVNYEQYF. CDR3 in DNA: TGTGCCGCAAAAGGGGGGGACATAGTCAACTACGAGCAGTACTTC.

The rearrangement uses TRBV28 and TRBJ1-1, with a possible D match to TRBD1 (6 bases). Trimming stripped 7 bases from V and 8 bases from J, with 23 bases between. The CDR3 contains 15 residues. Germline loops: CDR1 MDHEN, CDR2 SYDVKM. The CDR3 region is CASITAGVSFMEAFF. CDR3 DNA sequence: TGTGCCAGCATTACTGCAGGGGTTTCTTTCATGGAAGCTTTCTTT.

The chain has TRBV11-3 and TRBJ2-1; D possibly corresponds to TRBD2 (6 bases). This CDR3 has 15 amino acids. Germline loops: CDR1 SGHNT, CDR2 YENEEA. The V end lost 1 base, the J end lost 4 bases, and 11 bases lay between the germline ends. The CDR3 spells CASSLGSSAYNEQFF. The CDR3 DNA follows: TGTGCCAGCAGCTTAGGGTCTAGCGCATACAATGAGCAGTTCTTC.

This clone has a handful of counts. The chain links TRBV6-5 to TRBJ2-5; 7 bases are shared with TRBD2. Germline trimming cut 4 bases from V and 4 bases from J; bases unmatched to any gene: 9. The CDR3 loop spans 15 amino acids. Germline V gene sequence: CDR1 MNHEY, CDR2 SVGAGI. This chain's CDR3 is CASSSTSLDGETQYF. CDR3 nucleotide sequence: TGTGCCAGCAGTTCGACTAGCTTGGATGGAGAGACCCAGTACTTC.

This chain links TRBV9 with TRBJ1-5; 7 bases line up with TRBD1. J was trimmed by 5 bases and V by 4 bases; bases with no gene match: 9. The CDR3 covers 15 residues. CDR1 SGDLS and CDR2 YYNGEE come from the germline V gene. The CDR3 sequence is CASSKGQAADQPQHF. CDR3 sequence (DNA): TGTGCCAGCAGCAAAGGACAGGCCGCCGATCAGCCCCAGCATTTT.

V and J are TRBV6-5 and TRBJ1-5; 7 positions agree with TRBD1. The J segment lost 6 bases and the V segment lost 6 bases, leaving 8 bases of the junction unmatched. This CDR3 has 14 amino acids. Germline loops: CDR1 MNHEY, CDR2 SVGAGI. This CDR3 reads CASRDGTVGQPQHF. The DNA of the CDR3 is TGTGCCAGCAGGGACGGGACAGTCGGTCAGCCCCAGCATTTT.

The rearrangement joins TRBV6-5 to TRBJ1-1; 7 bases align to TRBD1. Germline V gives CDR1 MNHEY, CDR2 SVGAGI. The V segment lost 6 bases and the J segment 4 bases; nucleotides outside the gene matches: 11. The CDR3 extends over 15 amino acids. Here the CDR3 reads CASSSRRQGSTEAFF. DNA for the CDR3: TGTGCCAGCAGCTCCCGCCGACAGGGTAGCACTGAAGCTTTCTTT.

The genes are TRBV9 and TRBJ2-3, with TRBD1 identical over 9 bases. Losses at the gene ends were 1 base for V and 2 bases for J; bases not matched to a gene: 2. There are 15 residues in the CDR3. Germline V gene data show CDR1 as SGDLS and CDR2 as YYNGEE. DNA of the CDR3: TGTGCCAGCAGCGTAACAGGGGGCAACACAGATACGCAGTATTTT. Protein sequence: CASSVTGGNTDTQYF. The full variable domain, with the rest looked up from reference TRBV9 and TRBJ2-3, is DSGVTQTPKHLITATGQRVTLRCSPRSGDLSVYWYQQSLDQGLQFLIQYYNGEERAKGNILERFSAQQFPDLHSELNLSSLELGDSALYFCASSVTGGNTDTQYFGPGTRLTVL.

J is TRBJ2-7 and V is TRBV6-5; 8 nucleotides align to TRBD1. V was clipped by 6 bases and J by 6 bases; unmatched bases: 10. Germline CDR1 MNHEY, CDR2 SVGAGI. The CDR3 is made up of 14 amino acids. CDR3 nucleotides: TGTGCCAGCAGAGGACAGGGAAAAATGGGCGAGCAGTACTTC. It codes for CASRGQGKMGEQYF.

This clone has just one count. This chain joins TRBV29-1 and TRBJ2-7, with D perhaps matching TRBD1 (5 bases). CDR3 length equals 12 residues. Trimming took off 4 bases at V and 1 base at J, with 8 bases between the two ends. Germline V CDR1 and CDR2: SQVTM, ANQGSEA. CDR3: CSVVAGSYEQYF. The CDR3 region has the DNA TGCAGCGTTGTGGCAGGGTCCTACGAGCAGTACTTC.

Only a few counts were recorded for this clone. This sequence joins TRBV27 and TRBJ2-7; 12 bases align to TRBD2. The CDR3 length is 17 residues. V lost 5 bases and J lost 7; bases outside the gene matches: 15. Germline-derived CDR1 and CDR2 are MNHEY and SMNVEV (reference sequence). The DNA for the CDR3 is TGTGCCAGCAGTCTATTTGGCAGGGCTAGCGGGAGGGTTGAGCAGTACTTC. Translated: CASSLFGRASGRVEQYF.

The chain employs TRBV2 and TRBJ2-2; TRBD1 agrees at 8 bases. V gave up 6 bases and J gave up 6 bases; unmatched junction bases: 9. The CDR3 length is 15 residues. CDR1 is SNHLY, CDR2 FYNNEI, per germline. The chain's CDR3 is CASRSTGGRAGELFF. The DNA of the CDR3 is TGTGCCAGCAGGTCCACAGGGGGAAGGGCCGGGGAGCTGTTTTTT.

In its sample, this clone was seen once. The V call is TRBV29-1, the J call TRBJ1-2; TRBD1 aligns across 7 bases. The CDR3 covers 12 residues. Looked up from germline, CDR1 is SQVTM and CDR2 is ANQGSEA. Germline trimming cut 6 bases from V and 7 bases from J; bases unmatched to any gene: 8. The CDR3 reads CSVGDRVRGYTF. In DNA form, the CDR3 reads TGCAGCGTAGGCGACAGGGTTCGTGGCTACACCTTC.

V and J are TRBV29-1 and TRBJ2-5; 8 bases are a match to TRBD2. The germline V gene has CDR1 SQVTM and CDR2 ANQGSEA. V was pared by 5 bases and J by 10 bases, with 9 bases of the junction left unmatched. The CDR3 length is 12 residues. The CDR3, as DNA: TGCAGCGTTAAAACGGGACTAGGGTACCAGTACTTC. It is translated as CSVKTGLGYQYF.

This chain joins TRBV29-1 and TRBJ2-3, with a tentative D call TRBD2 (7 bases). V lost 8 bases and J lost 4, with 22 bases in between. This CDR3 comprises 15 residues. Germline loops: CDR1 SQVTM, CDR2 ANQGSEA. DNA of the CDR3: TGCAGCCTATCCGGGGGGCGGGAGAACGCAGATACGCAGTATTTT. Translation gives CSLSGGRENADTQYF.

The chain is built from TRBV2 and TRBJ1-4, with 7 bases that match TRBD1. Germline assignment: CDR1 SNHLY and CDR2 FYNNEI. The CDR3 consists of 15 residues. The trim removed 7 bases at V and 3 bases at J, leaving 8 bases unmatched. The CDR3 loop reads CASNRQGTSNEKLFF. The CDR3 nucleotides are TGTGCCAGCAACCGACAGGGTACGTCTAATGAAAAACTGTTTTTT.

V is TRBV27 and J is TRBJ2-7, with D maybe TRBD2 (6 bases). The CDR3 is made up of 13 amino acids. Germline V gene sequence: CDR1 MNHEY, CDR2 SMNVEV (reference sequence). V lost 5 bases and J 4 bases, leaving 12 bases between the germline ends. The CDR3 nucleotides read TGTGCCAGCAGTCAACGGGAGAGGTACGAGCAGTACTTC. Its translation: CASSQRERYEQYF.

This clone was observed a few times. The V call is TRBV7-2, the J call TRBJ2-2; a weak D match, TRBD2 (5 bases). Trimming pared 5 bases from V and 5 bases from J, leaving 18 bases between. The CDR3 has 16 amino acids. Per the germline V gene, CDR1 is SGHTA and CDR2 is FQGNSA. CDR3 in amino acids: CASSIGVYGVTGELFF. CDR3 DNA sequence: TGTGCCAGCAGCATCGGGGTCTATGGCGTGACCGGGGAGCTGTTTTTT.